The T cell receptor beta chain under discussion was sequenced for a study of T cell changes during pregnancy in multiple sclerosis. Sequencing was performed with immunoSEQ multiplex PCR; in TCRdb, only in-frame clones are kept and a portion is missing. Of roughly 90,000 clones in the sample, 90% to 95% were seen once. The CDR3 loop spans 17 amino acids. Looked up from germline, CDR1 is MRHNA and CDR2 is SNTAGT. Trimming took off 4 bases at V and 2 bases at J, with 18 bases between the two ends. This sequence originates from a female donor with multiple sclerosis, enrolled in a pregnancy study. The specimen was peripheral blood, collected in the third trimester of pregnancy. The rearrangement uses TRBV6-4 and TRBJ2-1; D is perhaps TRBD1 (6 bases). In DNA, the CDR3 is TGTGCCAGCAGTGTCTTCCGGGACACCTACCCCTACAATGAGCAGTTCTTC. Protein product: CASSVFRDTYPYNEQFF.